The 28 T cell receptor beta chains listed next were all sequenced from one sample in a study of shared clonotypes between healthy human individuals. TCRdb's copy holds only in-frame clones and misses some; the assay was immunoSEQ multiplex PCR. The repertoire holds about 1.5 million clones, with 95% to 99% as singletons. The material sequenced was naive CD4+ T cells sorted from blood. Subset described: CD45RA+ positively selected. The receptors derive from a man younger than 40 in good health.

This sequence joins TRBV2 and TRBJ2-5; D gene uncertain. The CDR3 runs to 13 residues. Trimming cost V 7 bases and J 1 base, with 10 bases left between them. Per germline, CDR1 SNHLY and CDR2 FYNNEI. The CDR3 DNA reads TGTGCCAGCAATTGGGCTGTCCAAGAGACCCAGTACTTC. This codes for CASNWAVQETQYF. The full variable domain, in which reference TRBV2 and TRBJ2-5 provide the parts outside the CDR3, is EPEVTQTPSHQVTQMGQEVILRCVPISNHLYFYWYRQILGQKVEFLVSFYNNEISEKSEIFDDQFSVERPDGSNFTLKIRSTKLEDSAMYFCASNWAVQETQYFGPGTRLLVL.

The CDR3 loop is CASSPGPGSSYEQYF. DNA of the CDR3: TGCGCCAGCAGCCCGGGGCCAGGCAGCTCCTACGAGCAGTACTTC. The chain links TRBV5-1 to TRBJ2-7; D possibly matches TRBD1 or TRBD2 (5 bases each). Germline loops: CDR1 SGHRS, CDR2 YFSETQ. V was shortened by 4 bases and J by 0 bases, with 14 bases between the two germline ends. This CDR3 is built from 15 residues. Supplemented by reference TRBV5-1 and TRBJ2-7, the full variable domain reads KAGVTQTPRYLIKTRGQQVTLSCSPISGHRSVSWYQQTPGQGLQFLFEYFSETQRNKGNFPGRFSGRQFSNSRSEMNVSTLELGDSALYLCASSPGPGSSYEQYFGPGTRLTVT.

The rearrangement links TRBV28 to TRBJ2-5; 9 nucleotides agree with TRBD1. The germline V gene encodes CDR1 MDHEN and CDR2 SYDVKM. This CDR3 has 16 residues. Trimming at V came to 4 bases and at J to 5 bases, leaving 11 bases not matched to a gene. The CDR3 region is CASSSYRGRISETQYF. In nucleotides, the CDR3 is TGTGCCAGCAGTTCCTACAGGGGGCGAATATCGGAGACCCAGTACTTC.

The chain has TRBV6-5 and TRBJ2-7; weak D call: TRBD1 (5 bases). This CDR3 has 11 residues. Trimming took 2 bases from V and 7 from J, leaving 6 bases between them. The germline V gene has CDR1 MNHEY and CDR2 SVGAGI. The CDR3, as DNA: TGTGCCAGCAGTTACAAGGGGGAGCAGTACTTC. Protein product: CASSYKGEQYF.

This clone was found once. The chain joins TRBV6-5 to TRBJ2-7; D perhaps matches TRBD2 (6 bases). Per the germline V gene, CDR1 is MNHEY and CDR2 is SVGAGI. Between the trimmed V and J ends, which lost 6 bases and 3 bases, there was a span of 18 bases. The CDR3 loop spans 15 amino acids. CDR3 coding DNA: TGTGCCAGCAGATCCCTGGTTGGGGGGATCTACGAGCAGTACTTC. This codes for CASRSLVGGIYEQYF.

The chain links TRBV20-1 to TRBJ1-1, with 7 bases that match TRBD1. The CDR3 is 11 amino acids. CDR1 and CDR2 from the germline V gene are DFQATT and SNEGSKA (reference sequence). Germline trimming cut 6 bases from V and 6 bases from J; bases unmatched to any gene: 4. The CDR3 DNA reads TGCAGTGCACAGGGGACCCCTGAAGCTTTCTTT. Its translation is CSAQGTPEAFF.

The genes are TRBV2 and TRBJ2-3; TRBD2 might be the D (5 bases). Deletions cut 3 bases from V and 6 bases from J, with 19 bases between. Germline-derived CDR1 and CDR2 are SNHLY and FYNNEI. There are 16 residues in the CDR3. CDR3 nucleotides: TGTGCCAGCAGTGAGGAAGCGGTACAAGGAATGGATACGCAGTATTTT. This translates into CASSEEAVQGMDTQYF.

The count of this clone is one. This chain links TRBV30 with TRBJ1-2; no clear D gene. Germline V CDR1 and CDR2: GTSNPN, SVGIG (reference sequence). The CDR3 loop spans 12 amino acids. With 8 bases removed from V and 0 bases from J, the gap between germline ends came to 10 bases. The CDR3 DNA is TGTGCCAGTGACCCGTCTAACTATGGCTACACCTTC. This gives the protein CASDPSNYGYTF. The whole variable domain, remainder taken from reference TRBV30 and TRBJ1-2, is SQTIHQWPATLVQPVGSPLSLECTVEGTSNPNLYWYRQAAGRGLQLLFYSVGIGQISSEVPQNLSASRPQDRQFILSSKKLLLSDSGFYLCASDPSNYGYTFGSGTRLTVV.

This chain links TRBV18 with TRBJ2-2; the match to TRBD2 covers 11 bases. With 2 bases clipped from V and 6 bases from J, the junction kept 5 bases outside the gene matches. The CDR3 is made up of 16 amino acids. Germline values: CDR1 KGHSH, CDR2 LQKENI. The CDR3: CASSPSSGRFAGELFF. The CDR3 region has the DNA TGTGCCAGCTCACCATCTAGCGGGAGGTTTGCCGGGGAGCTGTTTTTT.

As regards this clone: This same CDR3 is encoded by further DNA sequences in the sample. The V and J genes are TRBV7-9 and TRBJ2-6; D is unresolved. Germline V gene sequence: CDR1 SEHNR, CDR2 FQNEAQ (reference sequence). The germline V and J ends were trimmed by 6 bases and 0 bases, with 3 bases remaining between them. This CDR3 contains 13 residues. For the CDR3, the DNA is TGTGCCAGCAGGCGCTCTGGGGCCAACGTCCTGACTTTC. This gives the protein CASRRSGANVLTF. Full variable domain (missing parts from reference TRBV7-9 and TRBJ2-6): DTGVSQNPRHKITKRGQNVTFRCDPISEHNRLYWYRQTLGQGPEFLTYFQNEAQLEKSRLLSDRFSAERPKGSFSTLEIQRTEQGDSAMYLCASRRSGANVLTFGAGSRLTVL.

This chain joins TRBV18 and TRBJ1-4; D is perhaps TRBD1 (6 bases). CDR1 KGHSH and CDR2 LQKENI come from the germline V gene. There are 16 residues in the CDR3. V was pared by 3 bases and J by 0 bases, with 11 bases between. The CDR3 DNA reads as TGTGCCAGCTCACCTGGCCGACAGGCAACTAATGAAAAACTGTTTTTT. Protein product: CASSPGRQATNEKLFF.

V usage is TRBV18 and J usage is TRBJ1-2; perhaps TRBD1 as D (6 bases). V was pared by 2 bases and J by 6 bases, with 13 bases between. CDR1 KGHSH and CDR2 LQKENI come from the germline V gene. CDR3 length: 14 residues. The CDR3 DNA sequence: TGTGCCAGCTCACCAGAACAGGGATCGGATGGCTACACCTTC. It encodes CASSPEQGSDGYTF.

CDR3 nucleotides: TGTGCCAGTAGTACCCGGATCTCTGGGACTAGCGGGATCACCGGGGAGCTGTTTTTT. This encodes CASSTRISGTSGITGELFF. V gene TRBV19 combines with J gene TRBJ2-2, with TRBD2 identical over 13 bases. V was pared by 4 bases and J by 4 bases, with 12 bases of the junction left unmatched. Germline CDR1 reads LNHDA; CDR2 reads SQIVND (reference sequence). The CDR3 sequence is 19 residues long.

V is TRBV15 and J is TRBJ2-7; the D gene is possibly TRBD2 (6 bases). With 6 bases removed from V and 0 bases from J, the gap between germline ends came to 9 bases. This CDR3 region has 13 residues. CDR1 LNHNV and CDR2 YYDKDF come from the germline V gene (reference sequence). The CDR3 nucleotides read TGTGCCACCAGAACCGGGAGCTCCTACGAGCAGTACTTC. This sequence encodes CATRTGSSYEQYF.

This chain uses TRBV5-1 with TRBJ1-4; a weak D match, TRBD1 (5 bases). Trimming took off 1 base at V and 4 bases at J, with 11 bases between the two ends. Germline values: CDR1 SGHRS, CDR2 YFSETQ. The CDR3 sequence is 15 residues long. The CDR3 DNA follows: TGCGCCAGCAGCTTGTTCGGGGGAGGTAATGAAAAACTGTTTTTT. Amino acid sequence: CASSLFGGGNEKLFF.

The rearrangement uses TRBV9 and TRBJ2-3; TRBD2 agrees at 7 bases. The CDR3 is 16 amino acids. The germline V gene encodes CDR1 SGDLS and CDR2 YYNGEE. V lost 6 bases and J lost 0; bases outside the gene matches: 10. CDR3 coding DNA: TGTGCCAGCAACCCGGGCCTAGCGGCTAGCACAGATACGCAGTATTTT. As protein: CASNPGLAASTDTQYF.

The table lists this clone with a count of one. The rearrangement links TRBV5-6 to TRBJ1-5; D may be TRBD1 (5 bases). Trimming pared 0 bases from V and 1 base from J, leaving 11 bases between. From germline, CDR1 is SGHDT and CDR2 YYEEEE. This CDR3 comprises 16 residues. The CDR3 here is CASSLGGSLSNQPQHF. The CDR3 DNA reads as TGTGCCAGCAGCTTGGGGGGCAGCCTCAGCAATCAGCCCCAGCATTTT.

The table lists this clone with a count of one. The gene calls are TRBV28 and TRBJ2-1; D uncertain. Germline-derived CDR1 and CDR2 are MDHEN and SYDVKM. The CDR3 covers 16 residues. The germline V and J ends were trimmed by 3 bases and 0 bases, with 12 bases remaining between them. CDR3 sequence: CASSLWKGVSYNEQFF. The CDR3 bases are TGTGCCAGCAGTTTGTGGAAGGGCGTCTCCTACAATGAGCAGTTCTTC.

V gene TRBV20-1 combines with J gene TRBJ2-1, with D possibly TRBD1 on 5 matching bases. V lost 5 bases and J 7 bases, leaving 9 bases between the germline ends. Germline V gene lookup returns CDR1 DFQATT and CDR2 SNEGSKA (reference sequence). The CDR3 is 11 amino acids. Here the CDR3 reads CSAGATNEQFF. The CDR3 DNA sequence: TGCAGTGCTGGGGCTACAAATGAGCAGTTCTTC.

The genes are TRBV2 and TRBJ2-7; maybe TRBD1 (5 bases). The germline V and J ends were trimmed by 11 bases and 3 bases, with 14 bases remaining between them. The CDR3 covers 12 residues. Per the germline V gene, CDR1 is SNHLY and CDR2 is FYNNEI. The CDR3 DNA follows: TGTGCCCTTAGGTCCAGGGACTACGAGCAGTACTTC. As protein: CALRSRDYEQYF.

The chain combines TRBV28 with TRBJ1-4; D unclear. Per the germline V gene, CDR1 is MDHEN and CDR2 is SYDVKM. V lost 1 base, J lost 8 bases, and 14 bases lay in between. The CDR3 covers 15 residues. This chain's CDR3 is CASSLSLRAGEKLFF. For the CDR3, the DNA is TGTGCCAGCAGTTTATCTTTAAGGGCTGGCGAAAAACTGTTTTTT.

The J gene is TRBJ1-1, the V gene TRBV28; D ambiguous. From germline, CDR1 is MDHEN and CDR2 SYDVKM. V lost 3 bases and J 4 bases, leaving 9 bases between the germline ends. This CDR3 contains 13 residues. As DNA, the CDR3 is TGTGCCAGCAGTTTTTTCGGCTTCACTGAAGCTTTCTTT. It encodes CASSFFGFTEAFF.

V usage is TRBV18 and J usage is TRBJ2-2; TRBD2 matches 9 bases. The ends lost 6 bases at V and 9 bases at J; junction bases unmatched: 8. CDR3 length equals 14 residues. Germline V CDR1 and CDR2: KGHSH, LQKENI. CDR3 amino acids: CASSSIAGVRELFF. The CDR3 nucleotides read TGTGCCAGCTCGTCGATAGCGGGAGTACGGGAGCTGTTTTTT.

The chain recombines TRBV27 with TRBJ2-7; D might be TRBD2 (6 bases). CDR1 is MNHEY and CDR2 is SMNVEV in the germline V gene (reference sequence). With 4 bases removed from V and 3 bases from J, the gap between germline ends came to 10 bases. This CDR3 spans 13 amino acids. DNA of the CDR3: TGTGCCAGCAGTTCGGGACTGTACTACGAGCAGTACTTC. This gives the protein CASSSGLYYEQYF.

The chain couples TRBV5-4 to TRBJ2-1; D is perhaps TRBD2 (6 bases). The CDR3 is 15 amino acids. Germline CDR1 is SGHNT and CDR2 is YYREEE (reference sequence). With 3 bases removed from V and 2 bases from J, the gap between germline ends came to 12 bases. The CDR3 loop reads CASSSGGFPYNEQFF. As DNA, the CDR3 is TGTGCCAGCAGCTCCGGGGGATTTCCCTACAATGAGCAGTTCTTC.

The V gene is TRBV7-8, the J gene TRBJ2-7; 7 nucleotides agree with TRBD2. Losses at the gene ends were 1 base for V and 2 bases for J; bases not matched to a gene: 8. CDR1 SGHVS and CDR2 FQNEAQ come from the germline V gene. CDR3 length: 16 residues. The CDR3 coding sequence is TGTGCCAGCAGCTTAGTAGTGTCTAGCGGAGCCTACGAGCAGTACTTC. The encoded protein is CASSLVVSSGAYEQYF.

This chain joins TRBV18 and TRBJ2-7, with 7 nucleotides matching TRBD1. CDR1 and CDR2 from the germline V gene are KGHSH and LQKENI. CDR3 length: 13 amino acids. With V trimmed by 5 bases and J by 3 bases, 4 bases remained unmatched. CDR3 sequence: CASSRDSFYEQYF. The CDR3 DNA reads as TGTGCCAGCTCAAGGGACAGTTTCTACGAGCAGTACTTC.

The genes are TRBV7-2 and TRBJ2-5; no clear D. This CDR3 contains 11 residues. Per the germline V gene, CDR1 is SGHTA and CDR2 is FQGNSA. V gave up 2 bases and J gave up 7 bases, with 5 bases separating them. CDR3 coding DNA: TGTGCCAGCAGCTTATTTGGGACCCAGTACTTC. Translation gives CASSLFGTQYF.